The following is a T cell receptor beta chain sequence with its context. The sample originates from a study of T cell changes during pregnancy in multiple sclerosis. TCRdb's copy holds only in-frame clones and misses some; the assay was immunoSEQ multiplex PCR. The sample contains 30,000 to 35,000 clones, 90% of which appear only once. The specimen was CD8+ T cells from peripheral blood mononuclear cells, collected after pregnancy. The clonotype originates from a female donor with multiple sclerosis, enrolled in a pregnancy study.

Here the CDR3 reads CASSPRAGGSYNEQFF. The DNA for the CDR3 is TGTGCCAGCAGCCCCAGGGCGGGGGGCTCCTACAATGAGCAGTTCTTC. This chain links TRBV9 with TRBJ2-1; 8 bases map to TRBD2. The CDR3 consists of 16 residues. Trimming took 4 bases from V and 0 from J; bases not matched to a gene: 6. Germline lookup yields CDR1 SGDLS and CDR2 YYNGEE.